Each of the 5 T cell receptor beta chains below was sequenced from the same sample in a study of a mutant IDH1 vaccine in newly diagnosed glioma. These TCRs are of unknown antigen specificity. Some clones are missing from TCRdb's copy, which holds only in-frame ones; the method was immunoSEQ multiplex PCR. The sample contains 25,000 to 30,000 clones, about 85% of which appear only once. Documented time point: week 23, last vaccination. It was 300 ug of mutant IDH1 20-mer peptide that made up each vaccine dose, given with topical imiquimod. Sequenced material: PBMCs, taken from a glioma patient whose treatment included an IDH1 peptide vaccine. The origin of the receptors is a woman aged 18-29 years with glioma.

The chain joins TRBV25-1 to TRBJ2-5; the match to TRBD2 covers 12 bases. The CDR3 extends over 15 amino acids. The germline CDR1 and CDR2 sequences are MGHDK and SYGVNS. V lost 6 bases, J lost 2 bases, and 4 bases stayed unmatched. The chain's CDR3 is CASRSGLAGQETQYF. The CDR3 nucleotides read TGTGCCAGCAGATCAGGACTAGCGGGACAAGAGACCCAGTACTTC.

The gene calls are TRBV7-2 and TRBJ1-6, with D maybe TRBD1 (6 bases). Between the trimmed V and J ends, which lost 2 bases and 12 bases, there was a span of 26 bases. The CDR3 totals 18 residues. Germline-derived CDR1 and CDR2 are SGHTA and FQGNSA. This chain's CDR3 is CASSLRALDSPFGGPLHF. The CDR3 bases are TGTGCCAGCAGCTTAAGGGCCCTGGACAGCCCTTTCGGGGGACCCCTCCACTTT.

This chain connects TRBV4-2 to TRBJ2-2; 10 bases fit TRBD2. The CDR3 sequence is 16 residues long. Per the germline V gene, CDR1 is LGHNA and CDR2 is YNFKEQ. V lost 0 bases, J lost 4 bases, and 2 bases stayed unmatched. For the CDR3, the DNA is TGTGCCAGCAGCCAAGATCTAGCGGGAGCCACCGGGGAGCTGTTTTTT. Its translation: CASSQDLAGATGELFF.

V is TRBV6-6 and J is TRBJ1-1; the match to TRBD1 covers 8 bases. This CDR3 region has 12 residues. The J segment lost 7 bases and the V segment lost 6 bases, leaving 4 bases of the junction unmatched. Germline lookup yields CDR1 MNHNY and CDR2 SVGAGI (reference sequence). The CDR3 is CASRTGTGEAFF. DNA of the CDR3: TGTGCCAGCAGGACCGGGACAGGTGAAGCTTTCTTT.

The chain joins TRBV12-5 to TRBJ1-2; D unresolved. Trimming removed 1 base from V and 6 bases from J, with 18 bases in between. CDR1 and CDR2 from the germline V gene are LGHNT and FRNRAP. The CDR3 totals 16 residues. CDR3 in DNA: TGTGCTAGTGGTTTGGACCCGCAGGTTGTTGTAAATGGCTACACCTTC. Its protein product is CASGLDPQVVVNGYTF. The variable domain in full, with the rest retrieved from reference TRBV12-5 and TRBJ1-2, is DARVTQTPRHKVTEMGQEVTMRCQPILGHNTVFWYRQTMMQGLELLAYFRNRAPLDDSGMPKDRFSAEMPDATLATLKIQPSEPRDSAVYFCASGLDPQVVVNGYTFGSGTRLTVV.